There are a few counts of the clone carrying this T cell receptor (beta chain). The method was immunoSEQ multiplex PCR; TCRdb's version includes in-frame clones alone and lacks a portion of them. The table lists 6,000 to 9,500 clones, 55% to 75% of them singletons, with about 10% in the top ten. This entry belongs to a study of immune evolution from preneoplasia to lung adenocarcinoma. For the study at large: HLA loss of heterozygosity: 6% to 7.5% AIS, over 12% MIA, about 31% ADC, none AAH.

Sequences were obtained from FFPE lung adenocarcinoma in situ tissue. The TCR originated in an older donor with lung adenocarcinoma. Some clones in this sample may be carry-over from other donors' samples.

The CDR3 protein is CASSPTGDVNTEAFF. In DNA form, the CDR3 reads TGTGCCAGCTCACCAACGGGGGACGTGAACACTGAAGCTTTCTTT. The chain is built from TRBV18 and TRBJ1-1; a weak D match, TRBD1 (5 bases). Trimming left V 2 bases short and J 0 bases short, with 10 bases between. Germline assignment: CDR1 KGHSH and CDR2 LQKENI. The CDR3 extends over 15 amino acids.